The source of this T cell receptor (beta chain) is a study of CD8 T cells in Susac syndrome. It was with random hexamers that about 0.45 to 1 ug RNA was reverse transcribed. TCRdb re-called the immunoSEQ multiplex PCR reads with MiXCR, one entry per CDR3 protein. The sample holds around 130,000 distinct CDR3 sequences; less than 95% are singletons and the top ten take about 0.13%. Germline lookup yields CDR1 SEHNR and CDR2 FQNEAQ (reference sequence). The CDR3 spans 14 residues. Trimming cost V 5 bases and J 3 bases, with 11 bases left between them. Input material: CD4+ T cells from PBMCs. This sequence was found in a human donor with multiple sclerosis. This chain links TRBV7-9 with TRBJ2-1, with D tentatively TRBD1 or TRBD2 (5 bases each). The CDR3 bases are TGTGCCAGCAGCCCGGGACGGAACTACAATGAGCAGTTCTTC. This gives the protein CASSPGRNYNEQFF. The complete variable domain, with remaining parts taken from reference TRBV7-9 and TRBJ2-1, reads DTGVSQNPRHKITKRGQNVTFRCDPISEHNRLYWYRQTLGQGPEFLTYFQNEAQLEKSRLLSDRFSAERPKGSFSTLEIQRTEQGDSAMYLCASSPGRNYNEQFFGPGTRLTVL.